This note documents a single TCR beta chain sequence. The junction departs from the called germline gene at one end, perhaps through a read error. The germline gives CDR1 MGHRA, CDR2 YSYEKL. CDR3 length equals 13 residues. The data are from a study of blood T cell repertoires in COVID-19. Turning to the study itself: Acute and convalescent COVID-19 specimens originated in the United States, Italy and Spain.

Enrolment of Seattle patients took place during active infection, and they were followed longitudinally. Authors' processing steps: Amplification of reference gene primers provided the estimated nucleated cell counts. Sequenced by immunoSEQ multiplex PCR; TCRdb stores in-frame clones only, minus some. V and J calls and clone size follow that table, whereas D and trimming were derived from the DNA. Among some 240,000 clones listed, around 90% were seen once. This TCR derives from a man in his 60s with COVID-19, enrolled during active disease. The sequenced sample was peripheral blood. The rearrangement joins TRBV4-1 to TRBJ2-3; perhaps TRBD1 as D (5 bases). Here the CDR3 DNA reads TGCGCCAGCAGCCAAGATCTGGGCAGGGTCCTTAATTTT. Its translation: CASSQDLGRVLNF.